This TCR beta chain was sequenced in a study of blood T cell repertoires in COVID-19. Turning to the study itself: The samples span acute and convalescent COVID-19 from the United States, Italy and Spain. Sources were T cells, B-cell-depleted T cells, or PBMCs; the material itself was cDNA or gDNA.

In the original workflow: For nucleated cells, counts were estimated from reference gene primer amplification. TCRdb's copy holds only in-frame clones and misses some; the assay was immunoSEQ multiplex PCR. V, J and clone size reflect that table, while D and trimming were determined from the DNA. The sample lists under 200,000 clones, 88% seen once, with roughly 25% in the top ten. With regard to this clone: Other DNA sequences in the same sample also yield this CDR3.

The length of the CDR3 is 15 residues. V was clipped by 6 bases and J by 1 base; unmatched bases: 7. The germline V gene encodes CDR1 KGHSH and CDR2 LQKENI. V is TRBV18 and J is TRBJ1-1; 8 nucleotides line up with TRBD1. The sequenced material came from peripheral blood. The clonotype comes from a man in his 60s with acute or convalescent COVID-19. CDR3 in DNA: TGTGCCAGCTCTCCTACCGGGACAGGGAACACTGAAGCTTTCTTT. It encodes CASSPTGTGNTEAFF. The full variable domain, rest sourced from reference TRBV18 and TRBJ1-1, is NAGVMQNPRHLVRRRGQEARLRCSPMKGHSHVYWYRQLPEEGLKFMVYLQKENIIDESGMPKERFSAEFPKEGPSILRIQQVVRGDSAAYFCASSPTGTGNTEAFFGQGTRLTVV.